Shown below are 32 T cell receptor beta chains from a single sample sequenced in a study of cytomegalovirus exposure and HLA in healthy donors. 13 Jbeta primers and 60 Vbeta primers were used for the PCR. TCRdb's table, derived via immunoSEQ multiplex PCR, lists solely in-frame clones and lacks some. The sample shows about 92,000 clones, roughly 80% of them seen only once. The sample consisted of PBMCs. Receptors were obtained from a girl under 10 years old in good health and CMV-seropositive.

This clone appeared a single time. The J gene is TRBJ2-1, the V gene TRBV9, with 11 positions matching TRBD2. V gave up 3 bases and J gave up 4 bases; unmatched junction bases: 12. There are 18 residues in the CDR3. CDR1 is SGDLS, CDR2 YYNGEE, per germline. CDR3 region: CASSGAPGLAEVYNEQFF. The CDR3 coding sequence is TGTGCCAGCAGCGGCGCCCCGGGACTAGCGGAAGTATACAATGAGCAGTTCTTC.

This clone was seen once. This sequence joins TRBV7-9 and TRBJ2-1; 9 bases line up with TRBD2. The J segment lost 2 bases and the V segment lost 4 bases, leaving 9 bases of the junction unmatched. This CDR3 is built from 17 residues. Germline lookup yields CDR1 SEHNR and CDR2 FQNEAQ (reference sequence). The CDR3 protein is CASSSKALAGAYNEQFF. CDR3 sequence (DNA): TGTGCCAGCAGCTCCAAAGCACTAGCGGGTGCCTACAATGAGCAGTTCTTC.

V and J are TRBV28 and TRBJ2-7, with D maybe TRBD2 (6 bases). The CDR3 contains 15 residues. Trimming took off 7 bases at V and 0 bases at J, with 16 bases between the two ends. The germline V gene encodes CDR1 MDHEN and CDR2 SYDVKM. The CDR3 loop reads CASTSSRGSSYEQYF. CDR3 sequence (DNA): TGTGCCAGCACCTCCTCTCGGGGGTCCTCCTACGAGCAGTACTTC. The full variable domain, in which reference TRBV28 and TRBJ2-7 provide the parts outside the CDR3, is DVKVTQSSRYLVKRTGEKVFLECVQDMDHENMFWYRQDPGLGLRLIYFSYDVKMKEKGDIPEGYSVSREKKERFSLILESASTNQTSMYLCASTSSRGSSYEQYFGPGTRLTVT.

J is TRBJ1-1 and V is TRBV29-1, with D possibly matching TRBD1 (6 bases). Germline CDR1 reads SQVTM; CDR2 reads ANQGSEA. Trimming took 7 bases from V and 6 from J, leaving 18 bases between them. The CDR3 is 13 amino acids. As DNA, the CDR3 is TGCAGCGGACAGGATCCCCCCTTTCCTGAAGCTTTCTTT. Translating gives CSGQDPPFPEAFF.

This rearrangement joins TRBV19 to TRBJ1-5; a weak D match, TRBD1 (5 bases). The V end lost 3 bases, the J end lost 3 bases, and 15 bases lay between the germline ends. The CDR3 totals 16 residues. Germline assignment: CDR1 LNHDA and CDR2 SQIVND (reference sequence). The CDR3: CASSIPPGLNNQPQHF. CDR3 in DNA: TGTGCCAGTAGTATCCCCCCAGGGTTGAACAATCAGCCCCAGCATTTT.

This clone is a singleton in its sample. The chain uses TRBV6-5 and TRBJ2-1; 9 nucleotides line up with TRBD2. The junction had 10 bases not matched to a gene; V was cut back by 2 bases and J by 8 bases. CDR1 is MNHEY, CDR2 SVGAGI, per germline. There are 16 residues in the CDR3. Here the CDR3 reads CASSYVGSGRAHEQFF. The CDR3 bases are TGTGCCAGCAGTTACGTGGGTAGCGGGAGAGCTCATGAGCAGTTCTTC.

This clone has more than one count but fewer than ten. V is TRBV6-1 and J is TRBJ2-7; 12 nucleotides match TRBD2. Germline assignment: CDR1 MNHNS and CDR2 SASEGT. V lost 6 bases and J lost 7; bases outside the gene matches: 10. The CDR3 has 15 residues. DNA for the CDR3: TGTGCCAGCAGCCCGACTAGCGGGAGCCCCTGGGAGCAGTACTTC. Protein: CASSPTSGSPWEQYF.

V usage is TRBV15 and J usage is TRBJ1-5; D is uncertain. V was trimmed by 0 bases and J by 2 bases, leaving 8 bases between them. The CDR3 has 15 amino acids. The germline V gene encodes CDR1 LNHNV and CDR2 YYDKDF (reference sequence). The CDR3 reads CATSREQYGNQPQHF. The CDR3 region has the DNA TGTGCCACCAGCAGAGAACAGTACGGCAATCAGCCCCAGCATTTT.

This clone was seen once. The chain joins TRBV19 to TRBJ2-7; TRBD2 might be the D (6 bases). CDR1 LNHDA and CDR2 SQIVND come from the germline V gene (reference sequence). Trimming pared 5 bases from V and 9 bases from J, leaving 23 bases between. There are 15 residues in the CDR3. CDR3 sequence reads: CASSPAGGRTGMQYF. The DNA for the CDR3 is TGTGCCAGTAGTCCGGCCGGGGGAAGGACGGGGATGCAGTACTTC.

V gene TRBV30 combines with J gene TRBJ2-7; 7 nucleotides agree with TRBD1. Germline V lookup: CDR1 GTSNPN, CDR2 SVGIG (reference sequence). The CDR3 sequence is 18 residues long. Trimming cost V 6 bases and J 0 bases; bases outside gene matches: 20. Here the CDR3 DNA reads TGTGCCTGTAGCCGGGACAGCGTTTTAAGGATATCCTCCTACGAGCAGTACTTC. Translated, it gives CACSRDSVLRISSYEQYF.

This chain uses TRBV6-5 with TRBJ2-7, with 7 nucleotides matching TRBD1. V was pared by 5 bases and J by 4 bases, with 8 bases of the junction left unmatched. Germline CDR1 and CDR2: MNHEY and SVGAGI. CDR3 length: 14 amino acids. CDR3 sequence (DNA): TGTGCCAGCAGTGCCAGACAGGGATGGTACGAGCAGTACTTC. Protein product: CASSARQGWYEQYF.

This chain joins TRBV29-1 and TRBJ2-3; D ambiguous. V was trimmed by 6 bases and J by 7 bases, leaving 8 bases between them. The CDR3 has 10 amino acids. Germline CDR1 SQVTM, CDR2 ANQGSEA. The CDR3 nucleotides read TGCAGCGTACCGAGCCATACGCAGTATTTT. The encoded protein is CSVPSHTQYF.

This chain's CDR3 is CASTGQASTDTQYF. The DNA for the CDR3 is TGTGCCAGCACTGGACAGGCTAGCACAGATACGCAGTATTTT. The chain uses TRBV6-1 and TRBJ2-3; 7 bases are a match to TRBD1. Germline assignment: CDR1 MNHNS and CDR2 SASEGT. J was trimmed by 0 bases and V by 7 bases; bases with no gene match: 4. The CDR3 is made up of 14 amino acids.

In its sample, this clone was seen a few times. V and J are TRBV15 and TRBJ2-1, with 9 bases matching TRBD2. Germline V gene data show CDR1 as LNHNV and CDR2 as YYDKDF (reference sequence). The CDR3 length is 14 residues. The ends lost 5 bases at V and 3 bases at J; junction bases unmatched: 2. In nucleotides, the CDR3 is TGTGCCACCAGCCTAGCGGGAAACTACAATGAGCAGTTCTTC. This encodes CATSLAGNYNEQFF.

CDR3 residues: CAWDRRGTEAFF. Here the CDR3 DNA reads TGTGCCTGGGACCGAAGGGGCACTGAAGCTTTCTTT. V and J are TRBV30 and TRBJ1-1, with D tentatively TRBD1 (5 bases). The ends were cut back, 5 bases at V and 4 bases at J, with 11 bases in the middle. Germline V gene sequence: CDR1 GTSNPN, CDR2 SVGIG (reference sequence). The CDR3 is 12 residues long. The variable domain in full, completed from reference TRBV30 and TRBJ1-1, reads SQTIHQWPATLVQPVGSPLSLECTVEGTSNPNLYWYRQAAGRGLQLLFYSVGIGQISSEVPQNLSASRPQDRQFILSSKKLLLSDSGFYLCAWDRRGTEAFFGQGTRLTVV.

The chain carries TRBV5-4 and TRBJ1-2; D ambiguous. This CDR3 contains 8 residues. Germline V gene sequence: CDR1 SGHNT, CDR2 YYREEE (reference sequence). Trimming shortened V by 9 bases and J by 7 bases, and 4 bases separated the two germline ends. CDR3 nucleotide sequence: TGTGCCACCGGTGGCTACACCTTC. It specifies CATGGYTF.

V gene TRBV25-1 combines with J gene TRBJ2-3; possible D gene TRBD1, 6 bases. CDR1 and CDR2 (germline): MGHDK, SYGVNS. The V and J ends lost 3 bases and 4 bases respectively, with 8 bases between them. The CDR3 has 13 amino acids. DNA of the CDR3: TGTGCCAGCAGTGATGCAGGGGCAGATACGCAGTATTTT. Its translation: CASSDAGADTQYF.

The J gene is TRBJ1-5, the V gene TRBV13; no clear D. This CDR3 is built from 14 residues. Trimming removed 2 bases from V and 6 bases from J, with 11 bases in between. CDR1 PRHDT and CDR2 FYEKMQ come from the germline V gene (reference sequence). The CDR3 reads CASSLRTEGQPQHF. CDR3 DNA: TGTGCCAGCAGCTTAAGGACTGAGGGTCAGCCCCAGCATTTT.

The chain joins TRBV30 to TRBJ1-5; D is undetermined. V lost 0 bases to trimming and J lost 0 bases, with 12 bases between them. CDR1 and CDR2 from the germline V gene are GTSNPN and SVGIG (reference sequence). This CDR3 has 16 amino acids. CDR3 coding DNA: TGTGCCTGGAGTGTAGTCCGGGGAAATAGCAATCAGCCCCAGCATTTT. Translation gives CAWSVVRGNSNQPQHF.

This clone was found a few times. The chain has TRBV19 and TRBJ1-5; 10 bases map to TRBD1. Trimming removed 5 bases from V and 4 bases from J; junction bases left unmatched: 8. This CDR3 spans 16 amino acids. Germline-derived CDR1 and CDR2 are LNHDA and SQIVND (reference sequence). CDR3 nucleotides: TGTGCCAGTAGTGGCGGGACAGGGGAAATTAATCAGCCCCAGCATTTT. It codes for CASSGGTGEINQPQHF.

The chain is built from TRBV29-1 and TRBJ2-7; D might be TRBD1 (6 bases). Germline CDR1 is SQVTM and CDR2 is ANQGSEA. The CDR3 contains 13 residues. Between the trimmed V and J ends, which lost 4 bases and 2 bases, there was a span of 12 bases. The CDR3 nucleotides are TGCAGCGTTGCCCCAGGGGTCACCTACGAGCAGTACTTC. Translated, it gives CSVAPGVTYEQYF.

DNA for the CDR3: TGTGCCTGGAGTGTACAGGGGAGAAAGCAGTACTTC. This translates into CAWSVQGRKQYF. The chain is built from TRBV30 and TRBJ2-7, with 7 positions matching TRBD1. This CDR3 is 12 amino acids long. Germline values: CDR1 GTSNPN, CDR2 SVGIG (reference sequence). The junction had 4 bases not matched to a gene; V was cut back by 0 bases and J by 8 bases.

The rearrangement joins TRBV6-5 to TRBJ2-2; D is possibly TRBD1 (5 bases). The germline gives CDR1 MNHEY, CDR2 SVGAGI. V was clipped by 4 bases and J by 7 bases, with 19 bases between them. CDR3 length equals 16 residues. The CDR3, as DNA: TGTGCCAGCAGTTCGTGGGGCGCCACCACATTCGGGGAGCTGTTTTTT. Encoded protein: CASSSWGATTFGELFF.

The DNA of the CDR3 is TGTGCCATCAGCCGCGAGATAAACCAGGACGGAGGGGAGACCCAGTACTTC. Protein: CAISREINQDGGETQYF. This sequence joins TRBV10-3 and TRBJ2-5; a possible D gene is TRBD2 (6 bases). The germline V and J ends were trimmed by 6 bases and 5 bases, with 25 bases remaining between them. Germline CDR1 is ENHRY and CDR2 is SYGVKD. The CDR3 is 17 amino acids.

This chain connects TRBV29-1 to TRBJ1-1; no reliable D call. Trimming stripped 2 bases from V and 4 bases from J, with 23 bases between. Germline assignment: CDR1 SQVTM and CDR2 ANQGSEA. The CDR3 loop spans 17 amino acids. Here the CDR3 reads CSVEPWEGGGGSTEAFF. In DNA, the CDR3 is TGCAGCGTTGAACCCTGGGAGGGCGGCGGAGGGAGCACTGAAGCTTTCTTT.

V is TRBV27 and J is TRBJ2-4; no clear D gene. Germline V gene lookup returns CDR1 MNHEY and CDR2 SMNVEV (reference sequence). This CDR3 spans 16 amino acids. V lost 2 bases and J lost 1, with 12 bases in between. CDR3 DNA sequence: TGTGCCAGCAGTTTACTGCCGATCGGGGCCAAAAACATTCAGTACTTC. Translating gives CASSLLPIGAKNIQYF.

J is TRBJ2-1 and V is TRBV7-8, with TRBD2 matching 9 bases. The CDR3 length is 16 residues. CDR1 SGHVS and CDR2 FQNEAQ come from the germline V gene. After removal of 0 bases from V and 8 bases from J, the junction contained 8 bases not matched to a gene. CDR3 bases: TGTGCCAGCAGCTTAGCTACTGGACTAGCGATCGATGAGCAGTTCTTC. This sequence encodes CASSLATGLAIDEQFF.

The V and J genes are TRBV30 and TRBJ1-1; D possibly corresponds to TRBD1 (5 bases). Germline values: CDR1 GTSNPN, CDR2 SVGIG (reference sequence). The V end was cut by 2 bases, the J end by 0 bases, with 13 bases between. The CDR3 contains 15 residues. The CDR3 coding sequence is TGTGCCTGGAGTATCTGGGGCAAAATGAACACTGAAGCTTTCTTT. Translated: CAWSIWGKMNTEAFF.

V and J are TRBV7-9 and TRBJ1-2; D may be TRBD1 (6 bases). Looked up from germline, CDR1 is SEHNR and CDR2 is FQNEAQ (reference sequence). The CDR3 length is 15 residues. Trimming removed 0 bases at V and 7 bases at J, with 15 bases between. This CDR3 is CASSLARGAQGGYTF. The CDR3 DNA follows: TGTGCCAGCAGCTTAGCACGGGGGGCGCAGGGTGGCTACACCTTC.

A word on this clone: At one end the junction does not follow the germline gene, possibly because of a read error. Additional DNA sequences in this sample encode the identical CDR3. V and J are TRBV28 and TRBJ1-5, with D tentatively TRBD1 (5 bases). CDR1 is MDHEN, CDR2 SYDVKM, per germline. The CDR3 covers 15 residues. The CDR3 DNA reads TGTGCCGGTTCCCTAAGGGGAGGAAGCAATCAGCCCCAACATTTT. It codes for CAGSLRGGSNQPQHF.

The chain recombines TRBV10-3 with TRBJ2-7; 8 bases line up with TRBD2. This CDR3 has 13 amino acids. J was trimmed by 5 bases and V by 5 bases; bases with no gene match: 5. Germline CDR1 reads ENHRY; CDR2 reads SYGVKD. The CDR3 sequence: CAISLNGGDEQYF. The CDR3 coding sequence is TGTGCCATCAGTCTAAACGGGGGGGACGAGCAGTACTTC.

This chain links TRBV30 with TRBJ1-2; TRBD1 might be the D (5 bases). Germline CDR1 reads GTSNPN; CDR2 reads SVGIG (reference sequence). V dropped 0 bases and J dropped 4 bases, with 9 bases sitting between them. The CDR3 is 13 amino acids. Here the CDR3 DNA reads TGTGCCTGGAGTGTACAAGGGGCCTATGGCTACACCTTC. Translation: CAWSVQGAYGYTF. The full variable domain, rest sourced from reference TRBV30 and TRBJ1-2, is SQTIHQWPATLVQPVGSPLSLECTVEGTSNPNLYWYRQAAGRGLQLLFYSVGIGQISSEVPQNLSASRPQDRQFILSSKKLLLSDSGFYLCAWSVQGAYGYTFGSGTRLTVV.